This T cell receptor gamma chain was sequenced in a study of human gamma delta and Vdelta1 T cells (dated by TCRdb to between 2018 and 2020). A note on the overall study: Delta One T cells, Vd1+ gamma-delta T cells, were investigated in the study as cytotoxic effectors against acute myeloid leukemia.

This clone was observed a handful of times. Its antigen is not yet known. At one boundary the junction diverges from the germline segment, which might be a read error. Its CDR3 holds 14 amino acids, cysteine through phenylalanine. Just CDR3 DNA is preserved here, 42 bases in frame from base 1. CDR1 is given as VENAVY and CDR2 as YDSYNSRV, both from the germline V gene. Libraries were constructed by PCR. The sequencer was an Illumina MiSeq. For TCRdb, the public reads were processed anew by CATT, and duplicate DNA sequences were folded into one row. Within this sample are thousands of gamma-chain clones, with over 4% of them counted one time only. The ten largest account for around 14% of the sample.

Here the chain combines TRGV8 and TRGJ1 or TRGJ2. The TCR comes from a human donor in good health. Sample: naive CD27+ Vdelta1 gamma-delta T cells from blood. The CDR3 loop reads CATWIGTHYYKKLF. The nucleotide sequence is TGTGCCACCTGGATAGGTACTCATTATTATAAGAAACTATTT.